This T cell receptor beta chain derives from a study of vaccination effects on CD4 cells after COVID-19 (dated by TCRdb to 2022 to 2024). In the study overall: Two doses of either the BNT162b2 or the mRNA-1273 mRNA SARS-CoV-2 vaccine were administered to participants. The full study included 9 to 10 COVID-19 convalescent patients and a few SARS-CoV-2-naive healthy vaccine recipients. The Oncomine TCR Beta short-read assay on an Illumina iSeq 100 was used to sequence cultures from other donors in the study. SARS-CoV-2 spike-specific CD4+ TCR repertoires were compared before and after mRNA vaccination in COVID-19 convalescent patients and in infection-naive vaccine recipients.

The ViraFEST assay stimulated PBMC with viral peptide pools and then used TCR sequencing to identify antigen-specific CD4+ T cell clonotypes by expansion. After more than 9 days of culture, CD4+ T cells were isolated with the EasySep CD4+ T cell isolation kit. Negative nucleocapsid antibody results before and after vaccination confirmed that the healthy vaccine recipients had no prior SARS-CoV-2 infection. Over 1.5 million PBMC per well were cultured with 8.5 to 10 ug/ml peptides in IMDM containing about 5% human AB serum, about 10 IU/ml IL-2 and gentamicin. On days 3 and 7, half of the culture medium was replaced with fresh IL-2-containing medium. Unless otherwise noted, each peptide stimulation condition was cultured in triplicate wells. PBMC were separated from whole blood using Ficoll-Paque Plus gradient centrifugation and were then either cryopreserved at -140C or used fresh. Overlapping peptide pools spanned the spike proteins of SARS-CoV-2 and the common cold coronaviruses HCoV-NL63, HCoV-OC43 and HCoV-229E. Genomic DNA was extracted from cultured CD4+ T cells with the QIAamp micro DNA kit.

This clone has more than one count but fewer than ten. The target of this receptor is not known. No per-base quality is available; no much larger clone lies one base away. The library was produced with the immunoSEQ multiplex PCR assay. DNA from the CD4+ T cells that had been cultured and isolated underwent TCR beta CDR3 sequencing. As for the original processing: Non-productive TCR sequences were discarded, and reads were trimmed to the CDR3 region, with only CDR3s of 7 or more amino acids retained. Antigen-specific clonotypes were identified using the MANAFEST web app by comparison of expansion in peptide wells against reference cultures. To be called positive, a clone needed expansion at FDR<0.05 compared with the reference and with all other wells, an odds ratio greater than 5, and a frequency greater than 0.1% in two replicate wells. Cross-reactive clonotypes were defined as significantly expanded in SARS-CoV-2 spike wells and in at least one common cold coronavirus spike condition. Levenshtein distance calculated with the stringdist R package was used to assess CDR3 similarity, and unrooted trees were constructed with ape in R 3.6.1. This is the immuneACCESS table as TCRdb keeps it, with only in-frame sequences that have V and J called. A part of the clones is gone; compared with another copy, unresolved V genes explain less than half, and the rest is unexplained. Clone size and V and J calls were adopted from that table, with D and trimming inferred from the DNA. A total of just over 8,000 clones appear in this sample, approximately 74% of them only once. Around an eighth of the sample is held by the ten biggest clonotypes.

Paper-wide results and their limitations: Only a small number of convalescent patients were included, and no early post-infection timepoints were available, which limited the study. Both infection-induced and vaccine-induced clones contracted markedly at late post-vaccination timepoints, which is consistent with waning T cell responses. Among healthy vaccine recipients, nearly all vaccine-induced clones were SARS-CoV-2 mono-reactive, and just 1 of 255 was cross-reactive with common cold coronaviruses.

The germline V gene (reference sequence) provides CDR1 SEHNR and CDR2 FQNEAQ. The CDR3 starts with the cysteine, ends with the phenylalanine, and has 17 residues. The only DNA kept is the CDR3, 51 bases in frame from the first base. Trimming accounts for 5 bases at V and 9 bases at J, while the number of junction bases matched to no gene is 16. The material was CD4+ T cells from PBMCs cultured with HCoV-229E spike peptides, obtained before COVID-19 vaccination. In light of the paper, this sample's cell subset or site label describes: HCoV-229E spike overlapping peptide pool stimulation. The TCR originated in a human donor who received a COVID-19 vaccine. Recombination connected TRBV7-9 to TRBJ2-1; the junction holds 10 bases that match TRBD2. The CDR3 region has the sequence CASSSQSSSGRHGEQFF. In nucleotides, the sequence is TGTGCCAGCAGCAGCCAAAGTAGTAGCGGGAGGCATGGTGAGCAGTTCTTC.